This T cell receptor (beta chain) was retrieved from a study of cytomegalovirus exposure and HLA in healthy donors. Both 60 Vbeta primers and 13 Jbeta primers went into the PCR. Assay used: immunoSEQ multiplex PCR; TCRdb lists only in-frame clones, some missing. Of 100,000 to 150,000 clones in the sample, approximately 80% were seen once. The study, taken as a whole, reports: Other equally common chains were less clonally expanded than HLA-associated TCR beta chains, a later analysis showed.

The CDR3 sequence is 16 residues long. Germline assignment: CDR1 SEHNR and CDR2 FQNEAQ (reference sequence). On this clone itself: What it binds is not known. The junction shows a germline mismatch at one end, possibly a read error.

Sequenced sample: PBMCs. The chain is built from TRBV7-9 and TRBJ1-4; TRBD1 aligns across 9 bases. The sequence came from a male donor in good health and CMV-seropositive. The CDR3 is CSSSNRDRDYNEKLFF. The CDR3 DNA sequence: TGTTCCAGCAGCAACCGGGACAGGGATTATAATGAAAAACTGTTTTTT.